These 8 T cell receptor beta chains originate from one sample sequenced in a study of T cell repertoires in cytomegalovirus infection. TCRdb used MiXCR to reprocess the reads, holding one entry per CDR3 protein. The sample carries roughly 500,000 distinct CDR3 sequences, 16% recorded once. Sequencing was done on a sample of CD8+ T cells from PBMCs. The receptors stem from a human donor in good health (CMV status not recorded). Some clones in this sample may be carry-over from other donors' samples.

The sample holds many counts of this clonotype. The V gene is TRBV12-3 or TRBV12-4, the J gene TRBJ1-6; no definite D call. The V and J ends lost 1 base and 10 bases respectively, with 11 bases between them. The CDR3 consists of 14 residues. The CDR3: CASSLGGSNSPLHF. The CDR3 nucleotides read TGTGCCAGCAGTTTAGGGGGATCAAACTCACCCCTCCACTTT.

This clonotype was recorded many times. The chain has TRBV7-9 and TRBJ2-1; 8 positions match TRBD1. CDR1 is SEHNR, CDR2 FQNEAQ, per germline (reference sequence). The CDR3 covers 13 residues. V was clipped by 2 bases and J by 10 bases; unmatched bases: 4. The CDR3 DNA follows: TGTGCCAGCAGCTTACTGGGGGACAGGGAGCAGTTCTTC. Its protein product is CASSLLGDREQFF.

This clonotype was seen many times. This chain links TRBV5-6 with TRBJ2-7, with a tentative D call TRBD1 (6 bases). The germline V gene encodes CDR1 SGHDT and CDR2 YYEEEE. Trimming removed 0 bases from V and 3 bases from J, with 7 bases in between. This CDR3 spans 13 amino acids. The CDR3 is CASSLGGHYEQYF. CDR3 bases: TGTGCCAGCAGCTTGGGGGGACACTACGAGCAGTACTTC.

This clonotype was counted ten times or more. The chain links TRBV7-9 to TRBJ2-5, with D unclear. Trimming took off 3 bases at V and 1 base at J, with 9 bases between the two ends. The germline gives CDR1 SEHNR, CDR2 FQNEAQ (reference sequence). CDR3 size: 14 residues. The CDR3 DNA sequence: TGTGCCAGCAGCTTTAAAGGTACCCAAGAGACCCAGTACTTC. Protein: CASSFKGTQETQYF.

As DNA, the CDR3 is TGCAGTGCCGGGACTAGCTGGCCCCCCCATGAGCAGTTCTTC. This codes for CSAGTSWPPHEQFF. The J gene is TRBJ2-1, the V gene TRBV20-1; 9 bases are shared with TRBD2. This CDR3 spans 14 amino acids. Germline V gene data show CDR1 as DFQATT and CDR2 as SNEGSKA (reference sequence). J lost 8 bases, V lost 6 bases, and 11 bases had no gene match.

The chain employs TRBV7-6 and TRBJ2-7; the D is unclear. Trimming removed 3 bases from V and 7 bases from J, with 7 bases in between. Looked up from germline, CDR1 is SGHVS and CDR2 is FNYEAQ. The CDR3 is 11 residues long. The CDR3 DNA reads TGTGCCAGCAGCTTGACGAGTGAGCAGTACTTC. This translates into CASSLTSEQYF.

V is TRBV28 and J is TRBJ1-3; 10 positions agree with TRBD1. Trimming cost V 3 bases and J 6 bases; bases outside gene matches: 5. Per germline, CDR1 MDHEN and CDR2 SYDVKM. There are 15 residues in the CDR3. CDR3 sequence reads: CASSFGTGDENTIYF. CDR3 bases: TGTGCCAGCAGTTTCGGGACAGGGGACGAAAACACCATATATTTT.

This clonotype was picked up many times. The V call is TRBV7-2, the J call TRBJ1-1; 8 nucleotides match TRBD1. Germline V CDR1 and CDR2: SGHTA, FQGNSA. Trimming at V came to 5 bases and at J to 6 bases, leaving 8 bases not matched to a gene. The CDR3 runs to 14 residues. CDR3 nucleotides: TGTGCCAGCAGCCCCGGACAGGGCTCCGCTGAAGCTTTCTTT. Amino acids: CASSPGQGSAEAFF.